This T cell receptor (beta chain) was profiled in a study of response to subunit inactivated influenza vaccine. The study, taken as a whole, reports: Every seasonal influenza vaccination brings in few new T cells, the authors suggested.

A remark on this clonotype: Its antigen is still unknown.

One entry per CDR3 protein, called by TCRdb with MiXCR from the RT-PCR reads. Of around 760,000 distinct CDR3 sequences listed, approximately 15% were seen once; the top ten hold less than 7%. V lost 1 base, J lost 0 bases, and 13 bases lay in between. The CDR3 has 17 amino acids. The sequences come from PBMCs from blood, collected 14 days before vaccination. The TCR comes from a man aged 50 to 59 who received an inactivated influenza vaccine. The rearrangement uses TRBV12-3 or TRBV12-4 and TRBJ1-3; the D is unclear. CDR3: CASSLELGRISGNTIYF. The CDR3 DNA is TGTGCCAGCAGTTTAGAGCTAGGCAGGATCTCTGGAAACACCATATATTTT.